The 18 T cell receptor beta chains below all came from one sample that was sequenced in a study of CD8+ T cells in alopecia areata. Sequencing relied on a cDNA template that was reverse transcribed from extracted RNA. TCRdb's table, derived via immunoSEQ multiplex PCR, lists solely in-frame clones and lacks some. Of 140,000 to 150,000 clones in the sample, less than 70% were seen once. The treatment was: oral pan-JAK inhibitor, 5-10 mg twice daily. The sample in question was CD8+ T cells sorted from blood, obtained at week 4, from a patient treated with tofacitinib. These receptors were collected from a human donor with alopecia areata.

The chain is built from TRBV7-6 and TRBJ1-2, with 7 bases matching TRBD1. After removal of 1 base from V and 4 bases from J, the junction contained 12 bases not matched to a gene. There are 17 residues in the CDR3. Germline V gene lookup returns CDR1 SGHVS and CDR2 FNYEAQ. The CDR3 bases are TGTGCCAGCAGCTTAGTAGGAACAGGGGACGGGGGCTATGGCTACACCTTC. Protein product: CASSLVGTGDGGYGYTF.

This clone appeared once. The chain links TRBV15 to TRBJ2-1; 7 positions match TRBD1. The CDR3 has 17 residues. The germline gives CDR1 LNHNV, CDR2 YYDKDF (reference sequence). Trimming at V came to 4 bases and at J to 3 bases, leaving 12 bases not matched to a gene. In nucleotides, the CDR3 is TGTGCCACCAGCAACAGTATCGTCTCAGGGGGCTACAATGAGCAGTTCTTC. Its translation is CATSNSIVSGGYNEQFF.

The rearrangement joins TRBV6-5 to TRBJ2-2; tentatively, D is TRBD1 (6 bases). Germline-derived CDR1 and CDR2 are MNHEY and SVGAGI. The CDR3 loop spans 16 amino acids. V was cut by 2 bases and J by 2 bases, with 12 bases left in between. This chain's CDR3 is CASSYLRDTNTGELFF. In nucleotides, the CDR3 is TGTGCCAGCAGTTACCTCCGGGACACAAACACCGGGGAGCTGTTTTTT.

This chain connects TRBV10-3 to TRBJ1-5; possibly TRBD1 for D (5 bases). V shed 6 bases and J shed 1 base, with 13 bases lying between them. CDR3 length equals 15 residues. The germline CDR1 and CDR2 sequences are ENHRY and SYGVKD. This CDR3 is CAIRLGPGSNQPQHF. The CDR3 DNA sequence: TGTGCCATCAGATTGGGGCCGGGGAGCAATCAGCCCCAGCATTTT.

The chain uses TRBV19 and TRBJ1-2; TRBD1 might be the D (6 bases). The CDR3 runs 12 residues. Trimming stripped 7 bases from V and 2 bases from J, with 8 bases between. Germline V gene sequence: CDR1 LNHDA, CDR2 SQIVND (reference sequence). The CDR3 coding sequence is TGTGCCAGTACCACAGGGAACTATGGCTACACCTTC. Its protein is CASTTGNYGYTF.

The genes are TRBV29-1 and TRBJ2-5; D could derive from TRBD1 or TRBD2 (6 bases each). V lost 2 bases and J 4 bases, leaving 14 bases between the germline ends. CDR3 length: 14 amino acids. From germline, CDR1 is SQVTM and CDR2 ANQGSEA. The CDR3, as DNA: TGCAGCGTTGAACTTCTACAGGGAGGAGAGACCCAGTACTTC. It codes for CSVELLQGGETQYF.

This clone was seen more than once but under ten times. This chain connects TRBV6-5 to TRBJ2-1; TRBD2 matches at 7 bases. The length of the CDR3 is 13 residues. Germline V CDR1 and CDR2: MNHEY, SVGAGI. V lost 6 bases, J lost 7 bases, and 6 bases stayed unmatched. CDR3 DNA sequence: TGTGCCAGCAGCCTCGGGAGGACTAATGAGCAGTTCTTC. Residues: CASSLGRTNEQFF.

The genes are TRBV27 and TRBJ2-5; 9 nucleotides agree with TRBD1. Germline V gene lookup returns CDR1 MNHEY and CDR2 SMNVEV (reference sequence). After removal of 5 bases from V and 0 bases from J, the junction contained 10 bases not matched to a gene. This CDR3 spans 17 amino acids. CDR3 loop: CASSLGPGTGYQETQYF. CDR3 coding DNA: TGTGCCAGCAGTCTAGGTCCCGGGACAGGGTACCAAGAGACCCAGTACTTC.

This clone was detected only a few times. The chain joins TRBV12-5 to TRBJ1-6; D may be TRBD1 (5 bases). The CDR3 runs to 13 residues. CDR1 and CDR2 (germline): LGHNT, FRNRAP. V was cut by 4 bases and J by 12 bases, with 13 bases left in between. CDR3 residues: CASGWDRGRPLHF. The CDR3 DNA reads as TGTGCTAGTGGTTGGGACCGAGGAAGACCCCTCCACTTT. The full variable domain, its missing parts supplied by reference TRBV12-5 and TRBJ1-6, is DARVTQTPRHKVTEMGQEVTMRCQPILGHNTVFWYRQTMMQGLELLAYFRNRAPLDDSGMPKDRFSAEMPDATLATLKIQPSEPRDSAVYFCASGWDRGRPLHFGNGTRLTVT.

This sequence joins TRBV7-9 and TRBJ2-7; 11 bases fit TRBD2. V dropped 8 bases and J dropped 1; count of bases not matched to a gene: 10. The V gene's germline CDR1 is SEHNR and CDR2 FQNEAQ (reference sequence). This CDR3 spans 16 amino acids. CDR3 in amino acids: CASRDNGTSGSYEQYF. DNA for the CDR3: TGTGCCAGCCGGGATAACGGGACTAGCGGATCCTACGAGCAGTACTTC.

This clone appeared once. The rearrangement joins TRBV9 to TRBJ1-2, with 9 bases fitting TRBD1. The CDR3 consists of 16 residues. The V gene end was trimmed by 1 base and the J gene end by 8 bases; junction bases not matched to a gene: 12. Germline values: CDR1 SGDLS, CDR2 YYNGEE. The CDR3 region is CASSVSSQGAPRGYTF. The DNA of the CDR3 is TGTGCCAGCAGCGTATCCTCACAGGGGGCGCCGCGAGGCTACACCTTC.

The chain uses TRBV5-1 and TRBJ1-2, with 9 bases matching TRBD1. There are 17 residues in the CDR3. With 0 bases clipped from V and 6 bases from J, the junction kept 12 bases outside the gene matches. Germline CDR1 is SGHRS and CDR2 is YFSETQ. The CDR3 is CASSLEGQGDLQDGYTF. The CDR3 nucleotides read TGCGCCAGCAGCTTGGAGGGACAGGGAGATTTGCAGGATGGCTACACCTTC.

The chain links TRBV6-5 to TRBJ1-2; D possibly corresponds to TRBD1 (6 bases). Trimming pared 4 bases from V and 8 bases from J, leaving 17 bases between. The CDR3 has 14 residues. Germline V gene lookup returns CDR1 MNHEY and CDR2 SVGAGI. CDR3 loop: CASSSMEGVEGYTF. CDR3 sequence (DNA): TGTGCCAGCAGTTCCATGGAGGGGGTCGAGGGCTACACCTTC.

The chain joins TRBV15 to TRBJ2-1; 10 bases line up with TRBD1. Germline loops: CDR1 LNHNV, CDR2 YYDKDF (reference sequence). The V gene end was trimmed by 1 base and the J gene end by 2 bases; junction bases not matched to a gene: 2. The CDR3 sequence is 16 residues long. The CDR3 here is CATSRGTGGAYNEQFF. The CDR3 DNA reads TGTGCCACCAGCAGAGGGACAGGGGGAGCCTACAATGAGCAGTTCTTC.

The chain links TRBV29-1 to TRBJ2-1; no firm D call. The germline V and J ends were trimmed by 7 bases and 3 bases, with 10 bases remaining between them. CDR3 length: 12 residues. Germline values: CDR1 SQVTM, CDR2 ANQGSEA. The CDR3 sequence is CSAITFYNEQFF. CDR3 sequence (DNA): TGCAGCGCCATTACCTTCTACAATGAGCAGTTCTTC.

This sequence joins TRBV4-1 and TRBJ1-5, with D unresolved. The CDR3 is 14 residues long. The V gene lost 1 base and the J gene lost 3 bases, with 7 bases spanning the gap. Germline CDR1 reads MGHRA; CDR2 reads YSYEKL. The CDR3 here is CASSQAADNQPQHF. The CDR3, as DNA: TGCGCCAGCAGCCAAGCGGCAGACAATCAGCCCCAGCATTTT.

CDR3: CASSGQGALDEQYF. The CDR3 nucleotides read TGTGCCAGCAGTGGCCAGGGGGCACTGGACGAGCAGTACTTC. V gene TRBV6-1 combines with J gene TRBJ2-7; 8 bases are a match to TRBD1. The CDR3 length is 14 residues. Germline CDR1 reads MNHNS; CDR2 reads SASEGT. After removal of 4 bases from V and 5 bases from J, the junction contained 7 bases not matched to a gene.

This chain joins TRBV7-9 and TRBJ2-4; D unclear. V was cut by 1 base and J by 8 bases, with 9 bases left in between. The CDR3 is 13 residues long. The V gene's germline CDR1 is SEHNR and CDR2 FQNEAQ (reference sequence). CDR3 nucleotide sequence: TGTGCCAGCAGCTTAGTTCGGGCGGACATTCAGTACTTC. It encodes CASSLVRADIQYF.